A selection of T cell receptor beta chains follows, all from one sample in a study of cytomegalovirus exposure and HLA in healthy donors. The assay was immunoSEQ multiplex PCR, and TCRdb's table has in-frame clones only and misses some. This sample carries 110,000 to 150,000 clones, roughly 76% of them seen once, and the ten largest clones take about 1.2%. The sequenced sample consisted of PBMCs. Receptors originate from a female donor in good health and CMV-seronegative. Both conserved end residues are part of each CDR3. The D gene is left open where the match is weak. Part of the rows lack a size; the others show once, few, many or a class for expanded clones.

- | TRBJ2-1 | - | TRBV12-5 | TGTGCTAGTGGCCCAGACAGACTCTCCTACAATGAGCAGTTCTTC | CASGPDRLSYNEQFF
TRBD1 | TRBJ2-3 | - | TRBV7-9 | TGTGCCAGCAGCTTAAGGACAGGGCGAGCAGATACGCAGTATTTT | CASSLRTGRADTQYF
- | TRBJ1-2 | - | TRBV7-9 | TGTGCCAGCAGCTTACCCAGGGCCGAGGGCTACACCTTC | CASSLPRAEGYTF
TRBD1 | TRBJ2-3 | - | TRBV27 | TGTGCCAGCAGATTGAGGACAGGAGGCACAGATACGCAGTATTTT | CASRLRTGGTDTQYF
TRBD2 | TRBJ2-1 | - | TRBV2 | TGTGCCAGCAGTGGGAAAACTAGCGGGAGGGATGAGCAGTTCTTC | CASSGKTSGRDEQFF
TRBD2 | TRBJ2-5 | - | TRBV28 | TGTGCCAGCAGTTTAATAGCGGGAGGGGCCGGGGAGACCCAGTACTTC | CASSLIAGGAGETQYF
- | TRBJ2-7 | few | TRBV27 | TGTGCCAGCAGTTCCCCCAAAGGCGGGTTCTCCTACGAGCAGTACTTC | CASSSPKGGFSYEQYF
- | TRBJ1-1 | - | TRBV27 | TGTGCCAGCAGTTTACAAGGGGGGAACACTGAAGCTTTCTTT | CASSLQGGNTEAFF
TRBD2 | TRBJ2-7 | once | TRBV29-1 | TGCAGCGTTGATGGTTTAGCGGGAGTTGCCGGGGGGGAGCAGTACTTC | CSVDGLAGVAGGEQYF
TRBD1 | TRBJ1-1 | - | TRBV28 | TGTGCCAGCAGTTTAACTCCAAACAGGGGGGGGAACACTGAAGCTTTCTTT | CASSLTPNRGGNTEAFF
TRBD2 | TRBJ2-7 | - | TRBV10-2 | TGCGCCAGCAGTCTAGCGGGAGATATCGAGCAGTACTTC | CASSLAGDIEQYF
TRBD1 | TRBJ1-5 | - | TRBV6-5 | TGTGCCAGCAGGAGGACAGGGGACAATCAGCCCCAGCATTTT | CASRRTGDNQPQHF
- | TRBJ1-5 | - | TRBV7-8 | TGTGCCAGCAGCTTAGGTAGCTTTAGCAATCAGCCCCAGCATTTT | CASSLGSFSNQPQHF
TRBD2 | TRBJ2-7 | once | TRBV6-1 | TGTGCCAGTGTTGGGCGGGAGTCCTACGAGCAGTACTTC | CASVGRESYEQYF
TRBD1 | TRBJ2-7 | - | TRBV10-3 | TGTGCCATCATGAGGGACAGCTACGAGCAGTACTTC | CAIMRDSYEQYF
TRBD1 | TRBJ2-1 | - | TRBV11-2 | TGTGCCAGCAGCTCACAGGGGGACAATGAGCAGTTCTTC | CASSSQGDNEQFF
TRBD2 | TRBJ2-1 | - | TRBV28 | TGTGCCACCTGTCCGACTAGCGGAGCCTACAATGAGCAGTTCTTC | CATCPTSGAYNEQFF
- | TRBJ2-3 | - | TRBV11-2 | TGTGCCAGCAGCTTAGAACTGGATACGCAGTATTTT | CASSLELDTQYF
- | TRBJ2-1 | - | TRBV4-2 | TGTGCCAGCAGCCAAGCTACAAGCGAATCCTACAATGAGCAGTTCTTC | CASSQATSESYNEQFF
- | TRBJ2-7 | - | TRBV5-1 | TGCGCCAGCAGCTTGGCCGGCGGGTCGAATAACGAGCAGTACTTC | CASSLAGGSNNEQYF
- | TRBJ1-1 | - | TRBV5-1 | TGCGCCAGCAGCTTCTCCCCCCCGGGTGGGACTGAAGCTTTCTTT | CASSFSPPGGTEAFF
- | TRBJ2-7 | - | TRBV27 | TGTGCCAGCAGTTTATCCCCGGAGACAGTTTACGAGCAGTACTTC | CASSLSPETVYEQYF
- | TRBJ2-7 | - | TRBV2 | TGTGCCAGCAGTGGGCAGGTGTCCTACGAGCAGTACTTC | CASSGQVSYEQYF
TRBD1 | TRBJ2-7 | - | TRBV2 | TGTGCCAGCAGTTGGACAGGGACCTCCTACGAGCAGTACTTC | CASSWTGTSYEQYF
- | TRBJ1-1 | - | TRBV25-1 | TGTGCCAGCAGTGAATACCGGGGGGCGGTCACTGAAGCTTTCTTT | CASSEYRGAVTEAFF
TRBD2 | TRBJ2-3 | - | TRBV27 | TGTGCCAGCAGTTTTGGACTAGGCACAGATACGCAGTATTTT | CASSFGLGTDTQYF
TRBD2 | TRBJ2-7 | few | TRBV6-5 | TGTGCCAGCAGACTCGGACTAGCGGGAGGGCAGCACTTC | CASRLGLAGGQHF